This TCR beta chain stems from a study of CD8+ T cells in alopecia areata. It was cDNA, reverse transcribed from extracted RNA, that served as the sequencing template. TCRdb's copy holds only in-frame clones and misses some; the assay was immunoSEQ multiplex PCR. Seen here are approximately 100,000 clones, roughly 56% observed once, and the top ten hold approximately 16%. Regarding treatment: oral pan-JAK inhibitor, 5-10 mg twice daily. V was clipped by 7 bases and J by 5 bases, with 27 bases between them. CDR1 is SQVTM and CDR2 is ANQGSEA in the germline V gene. CDR3 length equals 18 residues. This clonotype was obtained from a human donor with alopecia areata. This chain links TRBV29-1 with TRBJ1-6, with a tentative D call TRBD1 (5 bases). Sample: CD8+ T cells sorted from blood, taken between weeks 55 and 70, from a patient treated with tofacitinib. The CDR3 nucleotides are TGCAGCGCCCGAAGCGCCCGGGGCAGGGTGAATCATAATTCACCCCTCCACTTT. Translated, it gives CSARSARGRVNHNSPLHF.